One sample yielded the 20 T cell receptor beta chains listed below, sequenced in a study of cytomegalovirus exposure and HLA in healthy donors. The PCR contained 60 Vbeta and 13 Jbeta primers. Measured with immunoSEQ multiplex PCR; TCRdb has only the in-frame clones, and not every one. Of 200,000 to 250,000 clones listed, about 80% are singletons. The sequenced material came from PBMCs. All receptors come from a man between 18 and 29 years old in good health and CMV-seronegative.

The chain is built from TRBV2 and TRBJ2-7; 13 bases agree with TRBD2. The CDR3 is 13 residues long. V dropped 8 bases and J dropped 5; count of bases not matched to a gene: 3. The germline V gene encodes CDR1 SNHLY and CDR2 FYNNEI. CDR3 sequence reads: CASAGTSGNEQYF. Here the CDR3 DNA reads TGTGCCAGCGCCGGGACTAGCGGGAACGAGCAGTACTTC. Full variable domain (outside the CDR3, taken from reference TRBV2 and TRBJ2-7): EPEVTQTPSHQVTQMGQEVILRCVPISNHLYFYWYRQILGQKVEFLVSFYNNEISEKSEIFDDQFSVERPDGSNFTLKIRSTKLEDSAMYFCASAGTSGNEQYFGPGTRLTVT.

Points on this clone: Different DNA sequences within this sample yield the same CDR3. J is TRBJ1-4 and V is TRBV6-1; D not resolved. V gave up 10 bases and J gave up 2 bases, with 14 bases separating them. There are 14 residues in the CDR3. Germline V gene sequence: CDR1 MNHNS, CDR2 SASEGT. The DNA for the CDR3 is TGTGCCACCTTGAGGGAACCTACTAATGAAAAACTGTTTTTT. It specifies CATLREPTNEKLFF.

The J gene is TRBJ2-5, the V gene TRBV7-9; D perhaps matches TRBD2 (5 bases). V lost 2 bases, J lost 2 bases, and 12 bases lay in between. Germline V lookup: CDR1 SEHNR, CDR2 FQNEAQ (reference sequence). This CDR3 has 15 residues. The CDR3 loop reads CASSLRFGLQETQYF. For the CDR3, the DNA is TGTGCCAGCAGCTTAAGGTTTGGACTGCAAGAGACCCAGTACTTC.

This chain uses TRBV6-1 with TRBJ2-7; 8 positions match TRBD2. The CDR3 is 15 amino acids. CDR1 and CDR2 (germline): MNHNS, SASEGT. V shed 6 bases, J shed 2 bases, and the junction held 9 bases outside the gene matches. CDR3 loop: CASRPGSGAPYEQYF. DNA of the CDR3: TGTGCCAGCAGGCCCGGTAGCGGGGCTCCCTACGAGCAGTACTTC.

This clone came up a few times. CDR3 protein: CASSPIAGSYNEQFF. The CDR3 bases are TGTGCCAGCAGCCCGATAGCGGGCTCCTACAATGAGCAGTTCTTC. The rearrangement links TRBV7-2 to TRBJ2-1; 7 bases line up with TRBD2. Germline V gene lookup returns CDR1 SGHTA and CDR2 FQGNSA. V lost 5 bases, J lost 0 bases, and 4 bases stayed unmatched. The CDR3 loop spans 15 amino acids.

The V call is TRBV11-2, the J call TRBJ2-7; TRBD2 aligns across 7 bases. The CDR3 totals 15 residues. J was trimmed by 0 bases and V by 0 bases; bases with no gene match: 2. Germline values: CDR1 SGHAT, CDR2 FQNNGV. In DNA form, the CDR3 reads TGTGCCAGCAGCTTAGATCGGGAGGCCTCCTACGAGCAGTACTTC. Its protein is CASSLDREASYEQYF.

This rearrangement joins TRBV7-9 to TRBJ2-1, with 10 bases lining up with TRBD2. This CDR3 is 16 amino acids long. Trimming at V came to 7 bases and at J to 1 base, leaving 7 bases not matched to a gene. Germline V gene lookup returns CDR1 SEHNR and CDR2 FQNEAQ (reference sequence). The CDR3 DNA reads TGTGCCAGCACCCCTGAGGGACTAGCGTCCTACAATGAGCAGTTCTTC. It translates to CASTPEGLASYNEQFF.

In this sample, this clone turned up a few times. This chain connects TRBV5-1 to TRBJ1-4, with D possibly being TRBD1 (5 bases). The CDR3 spans 14 residues. The germline V and J ends were trimmed by 3 bases and 5 bases, with 11 bases remaining between them. Germline CDR1 and CDR2: SGHRS and YFSETQ. CDR3 DNA: TGCGCCAGCAGCTCCGGGGGAAAGAATGAAAAACTGTTTTTT. Translation gives CASSSGGKNEKLFF.

V gene TRBV5-4 combines with J gene TRBJ1-2; D not certain. This CDR3 comprises 14 residues. Germline loops: CDR1 SGHNT, CDR2 YYREEE (reference sequence). V was shortened by 3 bases and J by 5 bases, with 14 bases between the two germline ends. CDR3 in amino acids: CASSSGTEPYGYTF. The DNA for the CDR3 is TGTGCCAGCAGCTCAGGAACCGAACCTTATGGCTACACCTTC.

This clone showed up just once. The gene calls are TRBV7-9 and TRBJ2-2; possible D gene TRBD1, 6 bases. This CDR3 is 13 amino acids long. Germline V gene data show CDR1 as SEHNR and CDR2 as FQNEAQ (reference sequence). V lost 7 bases, J lost 6 bases, and 12 bases lay in between. Here the CDR3 reads CASNVGGSGELFF. For the CDR3, the DNA is TGTGCCAGCAACGTAGGGGGTTCCGGGGAGCTGTTTTTT.

Concerning this clone itself: Other DNA sequences from this sample encode an identical CDR3 as well. This chain uses TRBV6-5 with TRBJ1-1, with no clear D. The CDR3 loop spans 14 amino acids. The V end was cut by 3 bases, the J end by 1 base, with 9 bases between. The V gene's germline CDR1 is MNHEY and CDR2 SVGAGI. CDR3 residues: CASSYGGRNTEAFF. DNA of the CDR3: TGTGCCAGCAGTTATGGAGGGCGGAACACTGAAGCTTTCTTT.

In its sample, this clone was seen once. The rearrangement uses TRBV5-4 and TRBJ1-1; D is perhaps TRBD1 (6 bases). Trimming took off 3 bases at V and 5 bases at J, with 11 bases between the two ends. Germline CDR1 and CDR2: SGHNT and YYREEE (reference sequence). This CDR3 is built from 13 residues. CDR3 DNA: TGTGCCAGCAGCTGGGACACAGGGACTGAAGCTTTCTTT. This codes for CASSWDTGTEAFF.

This chain joins TRBV5-1 and TRBJ1-2, with 7 bases that match TRBD1. Per germline, CDR1 SGHRS and CDR2 YFSETQ. This CDR3 is built from 13 residues. V gave up 4 bases and J gave up 2 bases; unmatched junction bases: 2. The CDR3 coding sequence is TGCGCCAGCAGCCAGGACAGGAACTATGGCTACACCTTC. Translation: CASSQDRNYGYTF.

The rearrangement uses TRBV18 and TRBJ1-2; D perhaps matches TRBD1 (5 bases). CDR3 length: 13 residues. Germline CDR1 and CDR2: KGHSH and LQKENI. The V gene lost 4 bases and the J gene lost 3 bases, with 9 bases spanning the gap. DNA for the CDR3: TGTGCCAGCTCACGCGGGACCGACTATGGCTACACCTTC. Residues: CASSRGTDYGYTF.

The V call is TRBV28, the J call TRBJ2-5; perhaps TRBD2 as D (5 bases). The CDR3 runs to 12 residues. Germline V CDR1 and CDR2: MDHEN, SYDVKM. The V gene lost 9 bases and the J gene lost 5 bases, with 13 bases spanning the gap. CDR3 in amino acids: CASVGMGETQYF. The DNA for the CDR3 is TGTGCCAGTGTCGGGATGGGGGAGACCCAGTACTTC.

The gene calls are TRBV5-5 and TRBJ1-2; D gene unclear. The length of the CDR3 is 15 residues. V was pared by 3 bases and J by 4 bases, with 16 bases between. Per the germline V gene, CDR1 is SGHKS and CDR2 is YYEKEE (reference sequence). The CDR3 nucleotides are TGTGCCAGCAGCTACGACTTATGGAGTTTCTATGGCTACACCTTC. This sequence encodes CASSYDLWSFYGYTF.

The chain carries TRBV25-1 and TRBJ2-1, with 9 bases lining up with TRBD1. CDR3 length: 15 amino acids. Germline V gene data show CDR1 as MGHDK and CDR2 as SYGVNS. The V segment lost 5 bases and the J segment 5 bases; nucleotides outside the gene matches: 7. CDR3 residues: CASSKQGAGDNEQFF. The CDR3 DNA is TGTGCCAGCAGTAAACAGGGGGCGGGGGACAATGAGCAGTTCTTC.

This rearrangement joins TRBV19 to TRBJ1-2; TRBD1 is a possible D gene (5 bases). V lost 1 base and J 0 bases, leaving 6 bases between the germline ends. The germline V gene encodes CDR1 LNHDA and CDR2 SQIVND (reference sequence). This CDR3 comprises 14 residues. The DNA of the CDR3 is TGTGCCAGTAGTATAGGGACAACTAACTATGGCTACACCTTC. This encodes CASSIGTTNYGYTF.

CDR3 sequence (DNA): TGTGCCAGCAGTTTAAGCCGGAGCACAGATACGCAGTATTTT. Protein sequence: CASSLSRSTDTQYF. The chain has TRBV28 and TRBJ2-3; D remains ambiguous. CDR3 length: 14 residues. The germline V gene has CDR1 MDHEN and CDR2 SYDVKM. V was shortened by 2 bases and J by 0 bases, with 6 bases between the two germline ends.

J is TRBJ2-1 and V is TRBV10-3; 12 bases are a match to TRBD2. The V gene's germline CDR1 is ENHRY and CDR2 SYGVKD. The CDR3 covers 15 residues. Losses at the gene ends were 5 bases for V and 7 bases for J; bases not matched to a gene: 6. The chain's CDR3 is CAISRRTSGTNEQFF. The DNA for the CDR3 is TGTGCCATCAGTAGGAGGACTAGCGGGACAAATGAGCAGTTCTTC.